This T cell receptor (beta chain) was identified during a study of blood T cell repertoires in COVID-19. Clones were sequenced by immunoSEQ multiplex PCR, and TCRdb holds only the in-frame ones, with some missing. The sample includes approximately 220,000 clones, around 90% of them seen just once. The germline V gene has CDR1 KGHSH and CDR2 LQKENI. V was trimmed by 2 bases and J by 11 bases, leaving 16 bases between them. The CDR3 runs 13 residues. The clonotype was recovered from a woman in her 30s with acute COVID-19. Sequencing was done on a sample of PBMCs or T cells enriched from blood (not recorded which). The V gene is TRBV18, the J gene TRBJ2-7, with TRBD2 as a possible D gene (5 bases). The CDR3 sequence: CASSPMSLEGEYF. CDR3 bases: TGTGCCAGCTCACCAATGTCGCTAGAGGGCGAGTACTTC.